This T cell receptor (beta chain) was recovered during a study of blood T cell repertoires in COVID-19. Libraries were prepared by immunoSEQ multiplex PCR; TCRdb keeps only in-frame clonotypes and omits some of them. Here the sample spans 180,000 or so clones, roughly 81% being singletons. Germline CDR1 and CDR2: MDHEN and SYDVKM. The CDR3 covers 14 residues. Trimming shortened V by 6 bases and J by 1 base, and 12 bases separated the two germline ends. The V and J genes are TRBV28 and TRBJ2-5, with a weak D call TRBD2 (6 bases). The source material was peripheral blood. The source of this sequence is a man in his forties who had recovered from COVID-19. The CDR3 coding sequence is TGTGCCAGCAGGTTGGGAGGAGGCCAAGAGACCCAGTACTTC. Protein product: CASRLGGGQETQYF.